This T cell receptor (beta chain) was recorded in a study of blood T cells in healthy people across ages. It was with a sample-barcoded 5' primer and a J-beta primer mix that a second PCR of roughly 7 to 12 cycles was run. From each sample, at least 2.5 million paired-end reads containing CDR3 were obtained. TCRdb redid the calling of the 5' RACE reads with MiXCR, one entry per CDR3 protein. This table has 1.5 million to 2 million distinct CDR3 sequences, 28% appearing once. On this clonotype: Its antigen is unidentified.

V shed 5 bases and J 6 bases; nucleotides not matched to a gene: 11. The CDR3 is 15 residues long. There were at least 5 micrograms of total RNA extracted from every sample. The study's findings and limits: Unsorted PBMC material precluded a definitive naive versus antigen-experienced comparison. There were more naive CD4+ cells and higher diversity in long-lived donors than in aged donors.

The origin of this receptor is a woman younger than 45 in good health. The chain combines TRBV12-3 or TRBV12-4 with TRBJ2-7, with 9 bases identical to TRBD1. Sequenced input: blood. The CDR3 nucleotides read TGTGCCAGCAGTCGAATGCCGGGACAGGGAGTCGAGCAGTACTTC. This encodes CASSRMPGQGVEQYF.